The 3 T cell receptor beta chains reported below all come from one sample, sequenced in a study of blood T cell repertoires in COVID-19 (dated by TCRdb to the early 2020s). The receptor library was made with the immunoSEQ multiplex PCR assay. TCRdb's version of the immuneACCESS table is confined to in-frame rearrangements and falls short of the full clone set. An unresolved V gene accounts for under half of the shortfall where checked; the remainder is of unknown origin. In this sample the table shows around 230,000 clones, more than 80% of which occur a single time. 2.2% of the sample is in the top ten clones. The sample consisted of peripheral blood. These receptors were taken from a man under 40 who had recovered from COVID-19.

V and J are TRBV27 and TRBJ2-7; D may be TRBD1 (6 bases). Germline CDR1 and CDR2: MNHEY and SMNVEV (reference sequence). Trimming removed 2 bases at V and 1 base at J, with 12 bases between. This CDR3 spans 15 amino acids. The CDR3 reads CASSLRGFPSYEQYF. For the CDR3, the DNA is TGTGCCAGCAGTTTAAGGGGGTTTCCTTCCTACGAGCAGTACTTC.

The genes are TRBV24-1 and TRBJ2-3, with D tentatively TRBD1 (6 bases). Germline V gene data show CDR1 as KGHDR and CDR2 as SFDVKD. CDR3 length equals 17 residues. V lost 0 bases to trimming and J lost 1 base, with 13 bases between them. CDR3 loop: CATSDLWDTRGTDTQYF. DNA of the CDR3: TGTGCCACCAGTGATTTGTGGGACACTCGGGGCACAGATACGCAGTATTTT.

The chain links TRBV9 to TRBJ2-2, with 12 bases aligning to TRBD2. CDR1 is SGDLS and CDR2 is YYNGEE in the germline V gene. This CDR3 comprises 18 residues. Trimming took 4 bases from V and 6 from J; bases not matched to a gene: 13. The CDR3 region has the DNA TGTGCCAGCAGCTCTCTAGCGGGGGGGCCGAGTTTCTCCGGGGAGCTGTTTTTT. Protein sequence: CASSSLAGGPSFSGELFF. The full variable domain, completed using reference TRBV9 and TRBJ2-2, is DSGVTQTPKHLITATGQRVTLRCSPRSGDLSVYWYQQSLDQGLQFLIQYYNGEERAKGNILERFSAQQFPDLHSELNLSSLELGDSALYFCASSSLAGGPSFSGELFFGEGSRLTVL.